The 14 T cell receptor beta chains below were found in one sample sequenced in a study of beta chain features in type 1 diabetes. The authors reverse transcribed all of the isolated RNA, so sequencing captured expressed TCRB transcripts. Generated by immunoSEQ multiplex PCR, the TCRdb table keeps only in-frame clones and is missing some. The repertoire holds about 400,000 clones, with roughly 13% as singletons. The sequencing sample was made of naive CD4+ T cells from blood. The receptors shown here come from a man between 18 and 29 years old in good health.

This clone was picked up a small number of times. This chain joins TRBV6-5 and TRBJ1-4; D might be TRBD1 (5 bases). The CDR3 spans 14 residues. Trimming took 8 bases from V and 3 from J, leaving 13 bases between them. Germline V gene data show CDR1 as MNHEY and CDR2 as SVGAGI. The CDR3, as DNA: TGTGCCAGCCGGTTGGGGGGGGCTAATGAAAAACTGTTTTTT. This encodes CASRLGGANEKLFF.

This clone showed up just a few times. The V gene is TRBV28, the J gene TRBJ2-7; D might be TRBD1 (6 bases). With 4 bases removed from V and 0 bases from J, the gap between germline ends came to 13 bases. Per germline, CDR1 MDHEN and CDR2 SYDVKM. The CDR3 runs 15 residues. The CDR3 sequence is CASSSPGQNSYEQYF. The DNA of the CDR3 is TGTGCCAGCAGTTCACCGGGACAAAACTCCTACGAGCAGTACTTC.

The chain recombines TRBV9 with TRBJ1-5; perhaps TRBD1 as D (6 bases). The V end lost 4 bases, the J end lost 9 bases, and 20 bases lay between the germline ends. CDR1 SGDLS and CDR2 YYNGEE come from the germline V gene. CDR3 length: 15 amino acids. The CDR3 DNA reads TGTGCCAGCAGCTCAAGGGGGGGACCTGAGCCGCCCCAGCATTTT. Its protein is CASSSRGGPEPPQHF.

This clone has just one count. The chain employs TRBV5-4 and TRBJ2-4; TRBD1 aligns across 7 bases. The CDR3 is made up of 15 amino acids. V lost 5 bases, J lost 6 bases, and 11 bases stayed unmatched. CDR1 and CDR2 from the germline V gene are SGHNT and YYREEE (reference sequence). The CDR3 region has the DNA TGTGCCAGCAGTACCGGGACAGCACCAAGAAACATTCAGTACTTC. It specifies CASSTGTAPRNIQYF.

This chain connects TRBV28 to TRBJ1-5, with 8 bases aligning to TRBD1. Per germline, CDR1 MDHEN and CDR2 SYDVKM. Germline trimming cut 5 bases from V and 7 bases from J; bases unmatched to any gene: 7. CDR3 length: 14 amino acids. As DNA, the CDR3 is TGTGCCAGCAGTCCCGGGACAGGTCCCCAGCCCCAGCATTTT. This gives the protein CASSPGTGPQPQHF.

The chain combines TRBV14 with TRBJ2-6; D may be TRBD1 (5 bases). In germline, CDR1 is SGHDN, CDR2 FVKESK. Trimming took off 5 bases at V and 1 base at J, with 12 bases between the two ends. The CDR3 has 16 residues. CDR3 nucleotide sequence: TGTGCCAGCAGCAGACAGTTCCCGTCTGGGGCCAACGTCCTGACTTTC. It yields the protein CASSRQFPSGANVLTF.

This sequence joins TRBV6-5 and TRBJ2-1; possible D gene TRBD1, 5 bases. Between the trimmed V and J ends, which lost 0 bases and 1 base, there was a span of 7 bases. Germline-derived CDR1 and CDR2 are MNHEY and SVGAGI. The CDR3 runs 15 residues. The CDR3 reads CASSYSGLSYNEQFF. In DNA, the CDR3 is TGTGCCAGCAGTTACTCGGGGCTTTCCTACAATGAGCAGTTCTTC.

There are a few counts of this clone. This chain uses TRBV19 with TRBJ1-1; tentatively, D is TRBD1 (5 bases). The CDR3 loop spans 14 amino acids. Per germline, CDR1 LNHDA and CDR2 SQIVND (reference sequence). Trimming pared 5 bases from V and 2 bases from J, leaving 12 bases between. CDR3 in DNA: TGTGCCAGTAGTGCGCACAGGACCAACACTGAAGCTTTCTTT. Its translation: CASSAHRTNTEAFF.

The chain uses TRBV5-1 and TRBJ2-5, with TRBD2 matching 9 bases. V was pared by 2 bases and J by 5 bases, with 4 bases of the junction left unmatched. Germline values: CDR1 SGHRS, CDR2 YFSETQ. The CDR3 spans 14 residues. In nucleotides, the CDR3 is TGCGCCAGCAGCTTCGCGGGAGGGAAGGAGACCCAGTACTTC. This translates into CASSFAGGKETQYF.

The chain joins TRBV7-9 to TRBJ1-5; D possibly corresponds to TRBD1 (5 bases). This CDR3 region has 14 residues. Germline V gene sequence: CDR1 SEHNR, CDR2 FQNEAQ (reference sequence). Between the trimmed V and J ends, which lost 0 bases and 4 bases, there was a span of 7 bases. As DNA, the CDR3 is TGTGCCAGCAGCTTAGCCGGGGGGAATCAGCCCCAGCATTTT. This sequence encodes CASSLAGGNQPQHF.

In this sample, this clone turned up a few times. V usage is TRBV5-6 and J usage is TRBJ2-5, with 7 positions matching TRBD1. The CDR3 covers 16 residues. The ends lost 4 bases at V and 4 bases at J; junction bases unmatched: 13. CDR1 and CDR2 (germline): SGHDT, YYEEEE. The CDR3 spells CASSPRGRGLGETQYF. The CDR3 nucleotides are TGTGCCAGCAGCCCGCGCGGAAGGGGGCTAGGAGAGACCCAGTACTTC. The full variable domain, its missing parts supplied by reference TRBV5-6 and TRBJ2-5, is DAGVTQSPTHLIKTRGQQVTLRCSPKSGHDTVSWYQQALGQGPQFIFQYYEEEERQRGNFPDRFSGHQFPNYSSELNVNALLLGDSALYLCASSPRGRGLGETQYFGPGTRLLVL.

The chain joins TRBV7-2 to TRBJ1-1, with D perhaps matching TRBD1 (5 bases). V gave up 5 bases and J gave up 0 bases, with 7 bases separating them. In germline, CDR1 is SGHTA, CDR2 FQGNSA. CDR3 length equals 13 residues. Here the CDR3 reads CASSVTVNTEAFF. The CDR3 bases are TGTGCCAGCAGCGTGACAGTGAACACTGAAGCTTTCTTT.

The rearrangement uses TRBV30 and TRBJ2-7, with TRBD1 matching 8 bases. V trimming: 1 base; J trimming: 4 bases; junction bases outside the gene matches: 9. The CDR3 is 15 amino acids. Per the germline V gene, CDR1 is GTSNPN and CDR2 is SVGIG (reference sequence). CDR3: CAWSAAQGVSYEQYF. CDR3 bases: TGTGCCTGGAGTGCAGCACAGGGGGTTTCTTACGAGCAGTACTTC.

The rearrangement joins TRBV19 to TRBJ2-5, with 7 bases lining up with TRBD1. Germline V gene sequence: CDR1 LNHDA, CDR2 SQIVND (reference sequence). The length of the CDR3 is 13 residues. V dropped 6 bases and J dropped 5; count of bases not matched to a gene: 6. The CDR3: CASRPGTVETQYF. CDR3 sequence (DNA): TGTGCCAGTAGACCTGGGACAGTGGAGACCCAGTACTTC.